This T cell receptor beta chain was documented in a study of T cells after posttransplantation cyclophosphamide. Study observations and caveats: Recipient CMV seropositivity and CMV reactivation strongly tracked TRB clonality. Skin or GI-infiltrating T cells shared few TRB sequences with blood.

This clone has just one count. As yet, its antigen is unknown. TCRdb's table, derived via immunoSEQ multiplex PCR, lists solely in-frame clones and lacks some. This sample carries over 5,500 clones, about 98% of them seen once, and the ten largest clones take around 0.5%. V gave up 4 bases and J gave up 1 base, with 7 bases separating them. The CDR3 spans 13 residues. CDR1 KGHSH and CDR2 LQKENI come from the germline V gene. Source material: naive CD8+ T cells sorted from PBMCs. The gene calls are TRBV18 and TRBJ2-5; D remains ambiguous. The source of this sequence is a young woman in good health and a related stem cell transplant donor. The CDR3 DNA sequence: TGTGCCAGCTCACTCGGTGCCCAAGAGACCCAGTACTTC. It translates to CASSLGAQETQYF.